One and the same sample provided the 18 T cell receptor beta chains below, sequenced in a study of blood T cell repertoires in COVID-19. TCRdb's table, derived via immunoSEQ multiplex PCR, lists solely in-frame clones and lacks some. Of tens of thousands of clones detected, 70% to 85% appear once; the ten largest clones hold about an eighth. The material sequenced was peripheral blood. Receptors originate from a man in his fifties or sixties with COVID-19, enrolled during active disease.

This clone was seen only once. V usage is TRBV20-1 and J usage is TRBJ1-2; TRBD1 matches at 7 bases. V lost 4 bases to trimming and J lost 8 bases; unmatched junction nucleotides: 4. Per the germline V gene, CDR1 is DFQATT and CDR2 is SNEGSKA (reference sequence). The CDR3 contains 11 residues. The CDR3 coding sequence is TGCAGTGCTAAGGGACAGACGGGCTACACCTTC. It specifies CSAKGQTGYTF.

V gene TRBV5-8 combines with J gene TRBJ1-2; tentative D call: TRBD1 (5 bases). This CDR3 has 17 amino acids. The ends were cut back, 4 bases at V and 8 bases at J, with 27 bases in the middle. Per germline, CDR1 SGHTS and CDR2 YDEGEE. CDR3 residues: CASSPFGVGGNSLGYTF. In DNA, the CDR3 is TGTGCCAGCAGCCCTTTTGGAGTTGGGGGGAATTCGTTAGGCTACACCTTC.

This chain uses TRBV7-2 with TRBJ1-4; 9 bases fit TRBD1. V gave up 8 bases and J gave up 3 bases; unmatched junction bases: 7. From germline, CDR1 is SGHTA and CDR2 FQGNSA. The CDR3 is 15 amino acids. CDR3 amino acids: CASGGQGMANEKLFF. The DNA for the CDR3 is TGTGCCAGCGGCGGACAGGGGATGGCTAATGAAAAACTGTTTTTT.

This chain uses TRBV12-3 or TRBV12-4 with TRBJ2-2, with D unclear. V lost 6 bases and J lost 6, with 8 bases in between. The length of the CDR3 is 12 residues. The CDR3 sequence: CASRQSSGELFF. The CDR3, as DNA: TGTGCCAGCAGGCAGTCCTCCGGGGAGCTGTTTTTT.

This clone was seen a single time. Compared with germline, one end of the junction differs, possibly owing to a read error. This same CDR3 is encoded by further DNA sequences in the sample. This rearrangement joins TRBV2 to TRBJ2-3; TRBD1 aligns across 7 bases. This CDR3 has 14 residues. Germline assignment: CDR1 SNHLY and CDR2 FYNNEI. CDR3 sequence reads: CASSRDSSTDTQYF. CDR3 coding DNA: TGTGCCAGCAGTCGGGACAGTAGCACAGACACGCAGTATTTT.

The V call is TRBV19, the J call TRBJ2-1; tentatively, D is TRBD2 (5 bases). This CDR3 has 17 amino acids. Germline loops: CDR1 LNHDA, CDR2 SQIVND (reference sequence). Trimming left V 5 bases short and J 3 bases short, with 20 bases between. CDR3 DNA sequence: TGTGCCAGTAGTCAATATAGAGGGTGGCGGGTCTACAATGAGCAGTTCTTC. It encodes CASSQYRGWRVYNEQFF.

The chain employs TRBV21-1 and TRBJ1-2. TRBV21-1 is deemed a pseudogene. The CDR3 covers 15 residues. The CDR3 region has the DNA TGTGCCAGCAGCAAGTTAGCGAGACTCCTAAAGGACTACACCTTC. As protein: CASSKLARLLKDYTF.

This clone was counted a few times. Other DNA sequences within the sample encode an identical CDR3. The chain has TRBV19 and TRBJ2-7; TRBD1 matches 7 bases. This CDR3 has 14 amino acids. Losses at the gene ends were 6 bases for V and 4 bases for J; bases not matched to a gene: 9. Germline-derived CDR1 and CDR2 are LNHDA and SQIVND (reference sequence). CDR3: CASSHRDRVYEQYF. CDR3 in DNA: TGTGCCAGTAGCCACCGGGACAGAGTTTACGAGCAGTACTTC.

This rearrangement joins TRBV20-1 to TRBJ2-5; a weak D match, TRBD1 (7 bases). The CDR3 is 14 amino acids. V was clipped by 3 bases and J by 4 bases, with 15 bases between them. From germline, CDR1 is DFQATT and CDR2 SNEGSKA (reference sequence). The CDR3 here is CSASRGQGGETQYF. DNA of the CDR3: TGCAGTGCTAGTCGTGGGCAGGGGGGAGAGACCCAGTACTTC.

This rearrangement joins TRBV6-5 to TRBJ2-5; TRBD2 matches 9 bases. J gave up 3 bases and V 2 bases, and 4 bases lay outside the gene matches. Germline V gene lookup returns CDR1 MNHEY and CDR2 SVGAGI. The CDR3 totals 15 residues. The CDR3 region has the DNA TGTGCCAGCAGTTACGGCGGGGGGGCAAAAGAGACCCAGTACTTC. Its protein is CASSYGGGAKETQYF.

Turning to this clone: An end of the junction differs from the germline gene, which may be a read error. The chain uses TRBV4-3 and TRBJ2-6, with TRBD2 matching 8 bases. The CDR3 is made up of 17 amino acids. CDR1 is LGHNA and CDR2 is YSLEER in the germline V gene. CDR3 sequence reads: CASSRATVAAGGNVLTF. The CDR3 DNA reads as TGCGCCAGCAGCCGGGCCACTGTGGCCGCGGGGGGCAACGTCCTGACTTTC.

The chain has TRBV18 and TRBJ1-1; D is uncertain. Trimming left V 3 bases short and J 3 bases short, with 14 bases between. The CDR3 loop spans 15 amino acids. CDR1 is KGHSH, CDR2 LQKENI, per germline. CDR3 protein: CASSPGRGEHTEAFF. CDR3 sequence (DNA): TGTGCCAGCTCACCCGGACGCGGGGAACACACTGAAGCTTTCTTT.

The chain recombines TRBV14 with TRBJ1-1; D is ambiguous. This CDR3 contains 15 residues. Deletions cut 3 bases from V and 5 bases from J, with 16 bases between. The germline V gene has CDR1 SGHDN and CDR2 FVKESK. The CDR3 here is CASSQHSSLWTEAFF. CDR3 coding DNA: TGTGCCAGCAGCCAGCACAGCTCTTTATGGACTGAAGCTTTCTTT.

The chain combines TRBV5-4 with TRBJ2-5; weak D call: TRBD2 (6 bases). Germline V CDR1 and CDR2: SGHNT, YYREEE (reference sequence). This CDR3 is built from 15 residues. V was trimmed by 4 bases and J by 1 base, leaving 14 bases between them. DNA of the CDR3: TGTGCCAGCAGCCCGGGGGTGCAGGGCCAAGAGACCCAGTACTTC. It yields the protein CASSPGVQGQETQYF.

The chain combines TRBV10-2 with TRBJ1-1; 9 nucleotides match TRBD1. V dropped 2 bases and J dropped 10; count of bases not matched to a gene: 8. This CDR3 comprises 14 residues. Germline CDR1 reads WSHSY; CDR2 reads SAAADI. The CDR3 sequence is CASSEPGQGGRAFF. In nucleotides, the CDR3 is TGCGCCAGCAGTGAGCCGGGACAGGGAGGTCGAGCTTTCTTT.

The rearrangement links TRBV3-1 (or the pseudogene TRBV3-2) to TRBJ1-1, with D hard to call. V shed 5 bases and J shed 3 bases, with 16 bases lying between them. Germline-derived CDR1 and CDR2 are LGHDT and YNNKEL (reference sequence). This CDR3 spans 15 amino acids. CDR3 loop: CASSAAFGGDTEAFF. CDR3 coding DNA: TGTGCCAGCAGCGCCGCTTTTGGCGGGGACACTGAAGCTTTCTTT.

J is TRBJ2-3 and V is TRBV3-1 (or the pseudogene TRBV3-2); 9 bases are a match to TRBD2. The V segment lost 5 bases and the J segment 2 bases; nucleotides outside the gene matches: 8. The CDR3 runs 16 residues. CDR1 LGHDT and CDR2 YNNKEL come from the germline V gene (reference sequence). The CDR3 sequence is CASSTRGGEATDTQYF. The CDR3 DNA sequence: TGTGCCAGCAGCACGCGGGGGGGGGAAGCCACAGATACGCAGTATTTT.

The rearrangement links TRBV6-1 to TRBJ2-2; D is possibly TRBD2 (6 bases). Germline V lookup: CDR1 MNHNS, CDR2 SASEGT. The CDR3 spans 15 residues. Trimming shortened V by 3 bases and J by 4 bases, and 12 bases separated the two germline ends. The CDR3 DNA sequence: TGTGCCAGCAGTGACGGAGGGTCGGGCACCGGGGAGCTGTTTTTT. Residues: CASSDGGSGTGELFF.